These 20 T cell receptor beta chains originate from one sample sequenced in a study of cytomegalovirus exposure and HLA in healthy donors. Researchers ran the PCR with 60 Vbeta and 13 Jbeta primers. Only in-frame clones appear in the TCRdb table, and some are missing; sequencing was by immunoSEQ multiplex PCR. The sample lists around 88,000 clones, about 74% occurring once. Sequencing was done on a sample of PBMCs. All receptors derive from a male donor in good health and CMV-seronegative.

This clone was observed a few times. CDR3 in amino acids: CASSEVVADGANVLTF. The DNA for the CDR3 is TGTGCCAGCAGTGAAGTGGTAGCGGACGGGGCCAACGTCCTGACTTTC. The genes are TRBV2 and TRBJ2-6; possibly TRBD2 for D (6 bases). Germline lookup yields CDR1 SNHLY and CDR2 FYNNEI. The CDR3 sequence is 16 residues long. The germline V and J ends were trimmed by 1 base and 4 bases, with 11 bases remaining between them. Full variable domain (remainder filled in from reference TRBV2 and TRBJ2-6): EPEVTQTPSHQVTQMGQEVILRCVPISNHLYFYWYRQILGQKVEFLVSFYNNEISEKSEIFDDQFSVERPDGSNFTLKIRSTKLEDSAMYFCASSEVVADGANVLTFGAGSRLTVL.

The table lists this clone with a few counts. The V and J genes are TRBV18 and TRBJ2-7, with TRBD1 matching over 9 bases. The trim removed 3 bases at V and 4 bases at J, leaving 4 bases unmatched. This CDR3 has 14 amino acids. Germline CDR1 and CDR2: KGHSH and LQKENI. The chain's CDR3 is CASSPTGGSYEQYF. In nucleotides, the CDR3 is TGTGCCAGCTCACCGACAGGGGGATCTTACGAGCAGTACTTC.

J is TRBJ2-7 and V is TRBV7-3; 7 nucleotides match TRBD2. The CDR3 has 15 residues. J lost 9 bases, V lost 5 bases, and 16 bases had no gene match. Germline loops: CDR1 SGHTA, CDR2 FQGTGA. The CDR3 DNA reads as TGTGCCAGCAGCCCAACCGGCGGCGGGAGCACTGTGCAGTACTTC. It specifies CASSPTGGGSTVQYF.

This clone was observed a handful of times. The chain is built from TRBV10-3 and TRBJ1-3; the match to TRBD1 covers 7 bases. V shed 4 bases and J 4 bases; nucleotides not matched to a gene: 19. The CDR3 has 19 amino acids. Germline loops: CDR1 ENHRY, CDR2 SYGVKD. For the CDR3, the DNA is TGTGCCATCAGTGGGCCTATGGGGGAGGACAGGTTCTCGGGAAACACCATATATTTT. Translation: CAISGPMGEDRFSGNTIYF.

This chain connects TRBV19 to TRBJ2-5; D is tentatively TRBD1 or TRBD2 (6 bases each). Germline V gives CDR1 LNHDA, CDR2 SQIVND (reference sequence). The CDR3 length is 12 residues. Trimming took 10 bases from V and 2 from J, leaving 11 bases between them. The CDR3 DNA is TGTGCCACTAGGAGGGGGCAAGAGACCCAGTACTTC. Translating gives CATRRGQETQYF.

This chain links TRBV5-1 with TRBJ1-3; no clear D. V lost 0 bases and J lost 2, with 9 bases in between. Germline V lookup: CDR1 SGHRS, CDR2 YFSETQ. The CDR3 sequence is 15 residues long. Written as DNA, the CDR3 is TGCGCCAGCAGCTTGGCTGACGGGGCTGGAAACACCATATATTTT. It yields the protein CASSLADGAGNTIYF.

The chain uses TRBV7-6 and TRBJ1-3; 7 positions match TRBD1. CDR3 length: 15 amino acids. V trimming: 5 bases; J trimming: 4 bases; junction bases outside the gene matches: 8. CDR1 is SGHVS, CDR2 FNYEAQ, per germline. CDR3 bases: TGTGCCAGCAGCAGCCAACAGGGGACGGGAAACACCATATATTTT. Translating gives CASSSQQGTGNTIYF.

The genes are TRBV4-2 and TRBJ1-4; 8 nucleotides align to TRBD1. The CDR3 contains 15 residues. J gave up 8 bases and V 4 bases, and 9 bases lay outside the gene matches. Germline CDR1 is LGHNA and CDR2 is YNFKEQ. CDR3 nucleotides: TGTGCCAGCAGCCCGGAGACAGGGGAGGAAGAAAAACTGTTTTTT. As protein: CASSPETGEEEKLFF.

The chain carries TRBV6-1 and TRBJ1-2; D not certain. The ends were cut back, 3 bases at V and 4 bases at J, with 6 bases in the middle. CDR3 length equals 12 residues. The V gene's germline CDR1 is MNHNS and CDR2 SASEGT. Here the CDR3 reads CASSDRGYGYTF. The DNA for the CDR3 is TGTGCCAGCAGTGACAGAGGCTATGGCTACACCTTC.

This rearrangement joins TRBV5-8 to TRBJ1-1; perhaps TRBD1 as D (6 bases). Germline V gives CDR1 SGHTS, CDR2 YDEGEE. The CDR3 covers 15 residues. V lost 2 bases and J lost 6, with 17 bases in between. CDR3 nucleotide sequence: TGTGCCAGCAGCTTTCTTCGTGGGGGCTCAGCTGAAGCTTTCTTT. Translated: CASSFLRGGSAEAFF.

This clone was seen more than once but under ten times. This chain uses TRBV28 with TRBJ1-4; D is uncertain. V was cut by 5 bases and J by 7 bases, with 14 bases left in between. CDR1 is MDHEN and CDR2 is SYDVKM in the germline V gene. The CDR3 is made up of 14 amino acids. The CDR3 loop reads CASSQITGGEKLFF. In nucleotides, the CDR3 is TGTGCCAGCAGTCAGATAACCGGAGGTGAAAAACTGTTTTTT.

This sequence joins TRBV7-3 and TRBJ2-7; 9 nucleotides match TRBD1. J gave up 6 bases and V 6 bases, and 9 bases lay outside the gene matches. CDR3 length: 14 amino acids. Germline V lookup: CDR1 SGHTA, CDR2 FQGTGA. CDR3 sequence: CASSRTGALVEQYF. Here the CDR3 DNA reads TGTGCCAGCAGTCGGACAGGGGCTCTTGTCGAGCAGTACTTC.

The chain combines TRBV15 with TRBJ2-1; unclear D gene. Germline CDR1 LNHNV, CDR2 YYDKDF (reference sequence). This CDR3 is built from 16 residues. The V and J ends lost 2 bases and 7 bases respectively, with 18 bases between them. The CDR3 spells CATSRRVRVSKNEQFF. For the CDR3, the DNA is TGTGCCACCAGCAGAAGAGTTAGAGTTTCAAAGAATGAGCAGTTCTTC.

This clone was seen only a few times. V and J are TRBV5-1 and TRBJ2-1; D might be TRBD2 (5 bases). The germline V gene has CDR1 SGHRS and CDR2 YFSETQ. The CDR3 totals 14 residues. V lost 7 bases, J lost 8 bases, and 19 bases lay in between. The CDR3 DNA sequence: TGCGCCAGCTCAGCCGGGATCAAGAGTCATGAGCAGTTCTTC. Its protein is CASSAGIKSHEQFF.

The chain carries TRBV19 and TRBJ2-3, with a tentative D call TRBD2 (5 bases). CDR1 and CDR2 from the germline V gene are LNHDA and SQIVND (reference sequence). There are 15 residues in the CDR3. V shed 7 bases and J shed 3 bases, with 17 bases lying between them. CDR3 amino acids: CASTPSGVKTDTQYF. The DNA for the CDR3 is TGTGCCAGTACCCCCTCCGGGGTTAAGACAGATACGCAGTATTTT. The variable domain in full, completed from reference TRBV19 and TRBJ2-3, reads DGGITQSPKYLFRKEGQNVTLSCEQNLNHDAMYWYRQDPGQGLRLIYYSQIVNDFQKGDIAEGYSVSREKKESFPLTVTSAQKNPTAFYLCASTPSGVKTDTQYFGPGTRLTVL.

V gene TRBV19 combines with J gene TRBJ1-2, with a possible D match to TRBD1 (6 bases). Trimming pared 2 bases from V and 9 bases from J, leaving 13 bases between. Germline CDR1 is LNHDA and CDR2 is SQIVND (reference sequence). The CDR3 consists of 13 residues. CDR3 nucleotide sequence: TGTGCCAGTAGTATATCGGGGGGGGCGAGCTACACCTTC. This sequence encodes CASSISGGASYTF.

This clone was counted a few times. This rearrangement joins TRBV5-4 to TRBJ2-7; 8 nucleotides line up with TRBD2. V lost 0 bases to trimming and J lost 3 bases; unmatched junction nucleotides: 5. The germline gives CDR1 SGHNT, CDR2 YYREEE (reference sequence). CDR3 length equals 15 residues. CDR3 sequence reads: CASSLAAGALYEQYF. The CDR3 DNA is TGTGCCAGCAGCTTGGCAGCGGGAGCGCTCTACGAGCAGTACTTC.

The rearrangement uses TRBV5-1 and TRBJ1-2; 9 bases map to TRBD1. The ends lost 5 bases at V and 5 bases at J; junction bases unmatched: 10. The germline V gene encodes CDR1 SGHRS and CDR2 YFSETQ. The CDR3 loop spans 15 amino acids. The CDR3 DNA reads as TGCGCCAGCAGGCGGGTTGTAGGGACAGGGTATGGCTACACCTTC. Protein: CASRRVVGTGYGYTF.

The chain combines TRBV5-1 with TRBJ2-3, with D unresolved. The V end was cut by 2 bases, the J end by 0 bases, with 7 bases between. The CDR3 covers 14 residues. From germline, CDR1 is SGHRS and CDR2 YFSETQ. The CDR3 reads CASSFDTSTDTQYF. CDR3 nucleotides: TGCGCCAGCAGCTTTGACACTAGCACAGATACGCAGTATTTT.

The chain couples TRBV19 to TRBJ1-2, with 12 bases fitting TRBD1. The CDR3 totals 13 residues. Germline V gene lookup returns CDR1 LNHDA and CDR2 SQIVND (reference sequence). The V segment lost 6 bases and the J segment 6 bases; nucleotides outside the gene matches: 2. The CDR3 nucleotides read TGTGCCAGTAGCGGGACAGGGGGCGATGGCTACACCTTC. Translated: CASSGTGGDGYTF.